The TCR beta chain described here comes from a study of blood T cell repertoires in COVID-19. Original handling: Researchers report that nucleated cell counts were estimated from reference gene primer amplification. Using immunoSEQ multiplex PCR, the repertoire was profiled, and TCRdb retains in-frame clones only, with some absent. V and J calls and clone size are those listed in that table; D and trimming were worked out from the DNA. This sample has about 250,000 clones; roughly 85% occur once, and the top ten carry 5.1%. Germline-derived CDR1 and CDR2 are LNHDA and SQIVND (reference sequence). The CDR3 consists of 13 residues. V was trimmed by 5 bases and J by 3 bases, leaving 10 bases between them.

This TCR was sampled from a man aged 45-65 years with COVID-19, enrolled during active disease. The V call is TRBV19, the J call TRBJ1-1; D call uncertain. The material sequenced was peripheral blood. The CDR3 sequence is CASSRGLYTEAFF. CDR3 coding DNA: TGTGCCAGTAGTCGAGGGCTCTACACTGAAGCTTTCTTT.